This record looks at one TCR beta chain sequence and its context. The table came from immunoSEQ multiplex PCR; TCRdb's copy has only in-frame clones and leaves some out. The data show under 450,000 clones, more than 80% seen once. This sample is drawn from a study of control samples from healthy donors and cancer patients. CDR3 length: 15 residues. With 4 bases removed from V and 0 bases from J, the gap between germline ends came to 7 bases. Looked up from germline, CDR1 is MNHEY and CDR2 is SVGAGI. The chain employs TRBV6-5 and TRBJ2-6; no clear D gene. The sequence was collected from a man between 35 and 55 years old with head and neck cancer. The sample consisted of PBMCs. CDR3 region: CASSFTSSGANVLTF. CDR3 DNA sequence: TGTGCCAGCAGTTTTACAAGCTCTGGGGCCAACGTCCTGACTTTC.